What follows are 26 T cell receptor beta chains derived from one specimen sequenced in a study of cytomegalovirus exposure and HLA in healthy donors. In the PCR, 60 Vbeta and 13 Jbeta primers were used. The table came from immunoSEQ multiplex PCR; TCRdb's copy has only in-frame clones and leaves some out. This table has around 100,000 clones, around 79% appearing once. The material sequenced was PBMCs. All receptors come from a woman aged 40 to 50 in good health and CMV-seronegative.

The chain has TRBV5-1 and TRBJ2-7; 10 bases match TRBD1. From germline, CDR1 is SGHRS and CDR2 YFSETQ. V trimming: 5 bases; J trimming: 3 bases; junction bases outside the gene matches: 8. CDR3 size: 15 residues. The CDR3 spells CASSLGQGGYYEQYF. The CDR3 nucleotides are TGCGCCAGCAGTTTAGGACAGGGGGGCTACTACGAGCAGTACTTC.

In the case of this clone: The junction shows a germline mismatch at one end, possibly a read error. The chain combines TRBV7-9 with TRBJ2-1; 8 nucleotides agree with TRBD2. The CDR3 has 13 amino acids. CDR1 SEHNR and CDR2 FQNEAQ come from the germline V gene (reference sequence). The CDR3 bases are TGTTCCAGCAGCCCCGGGAGGGGGGATGAGCAGTTCTTC. It specifies CSSSPGRGDEQFF. Based on the CDR3 plus reference TRBV7-9 and TRBJ2-1, the full variable domain is DTGVSQNPRHKITKRGQNVTFRCDPISEHNRLYWYRQTLGQGPEFLTYFQNEAQLEKSRLLSDRFSAERPKGSFSTLEIQRTEQGDSAMYLCSSSPGRGDEQFFGPGTRLTVL.

The chain is built from TRBV5-6 and TRBJ2-7; TRBD1 is a possible D gene (5 bases). Trimming removed 5 bases at V and 1 base at J, with 19 bases between. This CDR3 is 16 amino acids long. CDR1 is SGHDT and CDR2 is YYEEEE in the germline V gene. In DNA form, the CDR3 reads TGTGCCAGCAGGGGGATAGTAGGGGATGAGTCCTACGAGCAGTACTTC. This gives the protein CASRGIVGDESYEQYF.

The chain couples TRBV16 to TRBJ2-1; 8 nucleotides line up with TRBD2. V lost 5 bases and J lost 6; bases outside the gene matches: 15. This CDR3 is built from 17 residues. Germline-derived CDR1 and CDR2 are KGHSY and FQNENV. CDR3 residues: CASSGGYREGGVNEQFF. CDR3 in DNA: TGTGCCAGCAGCGGAGGGTATCGGGAGGGCGGTGTCAATGAGCAGTTCTTC.

The chain recombines TRBV5-1 with TRBJ2-1; 13 bases fit TRBD2. This CDR3 is 15 amino acids long. After removal of 4 bases from V and 9 bases from J, the junction contained 7 bases not matched to a gene. CDR1 is SGHRS, CDR2 YFSETQ, per germline. CDR3 DNA: TGCGCCAGCAGCCAAACTAGCGGGGGGGCTGGTGAGCAGTTCTTC. Translating gives CASSQTSGGAGEQFF.

The chain joins TRBV7-2 to TRBJ2-3, with 9 nucleotides matching TRBD1. J gave up 4 bases and V 5 bases, and 7 bases lay outside the gene matches. Germline V gene data show CDR1 as SGHTA and CDR2 as FQGNSA. The CDR3 runs to 15 residues. The CDR3 DNA sequence: TGTGCCAGCAGCGGACAGGGGATGGGTGCAGATACGCAGTATTTT. The encoded protein is CASSGQGMGADTQYF.

The chain has TRBV6-6 and TRBJ2-7; tentatively, D is TRBD1 (6 bases). The germline V gene has CDR1 MNHNY and CDR2 SVGAGI (reference sequence). The CDR3 sequence is 15 residues long. V lost 7 bases and J lost 2, with 18 bases in between. This chain's CDR3 is CASKISGEPAYEQYF. The CDR3 DNA follows: TGTGCCAGCAAAATCTCAGGGGAACCGGCCTACGAGCAGTACTTC.

V gene TRBV7-8 combines with J gene TRBJ2-1; 8 nucleotides align to TRBD1. Germline CDR1 SGHVS, CDR2 FQNEAQ. Trimming removed 5 bases from V and 2 bases from J; junction bases left unmatched: 8. CDR3 length equals 16 residues. This chain's CDR3 is CASSPHRGSTYNEQFF. The CDR3 DNA follows: TGTGCCAGCAGCCCCCACAGGGGGAGCACCTACAATGAGCAGTTCTTC.

In this sample, this clone turned up once. CDR3 DNA: TGTGCCAGCAGAGCGGGACAGGGGGCTACCTACGAGCAGTACTTC. Amino acid sequence: CASRAGQGATYEQYF. The gene calls are TRBV27 and TRBJ2-7, with TRBD1 matching 12 bases. CDR3 length: 15 amino acids. J lost 2 bases, V lost 6 bases, and 5 bases had no gene match. Germline-derived CDR1 and CDR2 are MNHEY and SMNVEV (reference sequence).

This clone was counted a few times. V gene TRBV7-9 combines with J gene TRBJ2-7; TRBD1 agrees at 8 bases. With V trimmed by 1 base and J by 2 bases, 4 bases remained unmatched. This CDR3 comprises 15 residues. Germline V lookup: CDR1 SEHNR, CDR2 FQNEAQ (reference sequence). CDR3 sequence (DNA): TGTGCCAGCAGCTTAGGGACAGGGCTAACCTACGAGCAGTACTTC. As protein: CASSLGTGLTYEQYF.

This sequence joins TRBV30 and TRBJ2-7; 9 positions match TRBD2. The J segment lost 0 bases and the V segment lost 3 bases, leaving 3 bases of the junction unmatched. The V gene's germline CDR1 is GTSNPN and CDR2 SVGIG (reference sequence). CDR3 size: 14 residues. The CDR3 here is CAWRASGVSYEQYF. CDR3 coding DNA: TGTGCCTGGAGAGCTAGCGGGGTCTCCTACGAGCAGTACTTC.

The rearrangement links TRBV2 to TRBJ2-5; D possibly corresponds to TRBD1 (5 bases). The closer fit of TRBJ2-7 to the DNA end suggests the J call may be wrong. The CDR3 is 13 amino acids. The germline V gene encodes CDR1 SNHLY and CDR2 FYNNEI. CDR3 sequence (DNA): TGTGCCAGCACCCGAAGGGGTACCTACGAGCAGTACTTC. Translating gives CASTRRGTYEQYF.

The chain combines TRBV9 with TRBJ2-1; 7 positions match TRBD2. V shed 4 bases, J shed 5 bases, and the junction held 18 bases outside the gene matches. This CDR3 contains 18 residues. CDR1 is SGDLS, CDR2 YYNGEE, per germline. CDR3 nucleotide sequence: TGTGCCAGCAGCCAAAACCCCACTACTAGCGCCGGCAACAATGAGCAGTTCTTC. Translating gives CASSQNPTTSAGNNEQFF.

The rearrangement uses TRBV7-2 and TRBJ1-1, with 8 bases aligning to TRBD1. V trimming: 5 bases; J trimming: 0 bases; junction bases outside the gene matches: 5. CDR3 size: 15 residues. In germline, CDR1 is SGHTA, CDR2 FQGNSA. The CDR3 loop reads CASSRGGQVNTEAFF. The CDR3 DNA follows: TGTGCCAGCAGCCGAGGGGGACAGGTGAACACTGAAGCTTTCTTT.

This chain joins TRBV10-3 and TRBJ2-1, with 8 bases identical to TRBD1. Germline trimming cut 0 bases from V and 4 bases from J; bases unmatched to any gene: 5. There are 16 residues in the CDR3. Germline-derived CDR1 and CDR2 are ENHRY and SYGVKD. CDR3 loop: CAISESGQGGYNEQFF. The DNA of the CDR3 is TGTGCCATCAGTGAGTCCGGACAGGGTGGGTACAATGAGCAGTTCTTC.

This clone was detected only a few times. The V and J genes are TRBV7-8 and TRBJ2-4; 9 nucleotides agree with TRBD1. Germline CDR1 reads SGHVS; CDR2 reads FQNEAQ. This CDR3 region has 16 residues. The junction had 1 base not matched to a gene; V was cut back by 1 base and J by 0 bases. CDR3 region: CASSLVGQGAKNIQYF. The DNA of the CDR3 is TGTGCCAGCAGCTTAGTGGGACAGGGAGCCAAAAACATTCAGTACTTC.

The chain uses TRBV6-5 and TRBJ1-1; D is uncertain. Between the trimmed V and J ends, which lost 3 bases and 0 bases, there was a span of 5 bases. This CDR3 is 13 amino acids long. Per the germline V gene, CDR1 is MNHEY and CDR2 is SVGAGI. CDR3 DNA: TGTGCCAGCAGTTATTTAATGAACACTGAAGCTTTCTTT. Its translation: CASSYLMNTEAFF.

The chain recombines TRBV7-6 with TRBJ2-3; tentative D call: TRBD2 (7 bases). The V end was cut by 7 bases, the J end by 6 bases, with 11 bases between. In germline, CDR1 is SGHVS, CDR2 FNYEAQ. The CDR3 has 12 residues. CDR3 protein: CASNPGGDTQYF. The CDR3 nucleotides read TGTGCCAGCAACCCGGGGGGCGATACGCAGTATTTT.

The chain uses TRBV14 and TRBJ1-6; D possibly corresponds to TRBD1 (6 bases). The ends were cut back, 5 bases at V and 2 bases at J, with 10 bases in the middle. The CDR3 contains 15 residues. CDR1 is SGHDN, CDR2 FVKESK, per germline. CDR3 bases: TGTGCCAGCAGCGCACAGGGAACCTATAATTCACCCCTCCACTTT. This sequence encodes CASSAQGTYNSPLHF.

The V and J genes are TRBV10-3 and TRBJ1-5; D is unresolved. The CDR3 runs 13 residues. CDR1 and CDR2 from the germline V gene are ENHRY and SYGVKD. V shed 6 bases and J shed 0 bases, with 6 bases lying between them. This CDR3 is CAIRNSSNQPQHF. The CDR3 bases are TGTGCCATCAGGAATAGTAGCAATCAGCCCCAGCATTTT.

This sequence joins TRBV7-2 and TRBJ2-3; a weak D match, TRBD1 (5 bases). The CDR3 extends over 13 amino acids. Germline-derived CDR1 and CDR2 are SGHTA and FQGNSA. The V gene lost 8 bases and the J gene lost 6 bases, with 15 bases spanning the gap. Here the CDR3 reads CASLRAPRDTQYF. In DNA, the CDR3 is TGTGCCAGCCTCAGGGCCCCCCGCGATACGCAGTATTTT. Full variable domain (outside the CDR3, taken from reference TRBV7-2 and TRBJ2-3): GAGVSQSPSNKVTEKGKDVELRCDPISGHTALYWYRQSLGQGLEFLIYFQGNSAPDKSGLPSDRFSAERTGGSVSTLTIQRTQQEDSAVYLCASLRAPRDTQYFGPGTRLTVL.

The chain has TRBV6-1 and TRBJ2-3; 9 nucleotides match TRBD1. CDR1 and CDR2 from the germline V gene are MNHNS and SASEGT. V gave up 6 bases and J gave up 0 bases; unmatched junction bases: 1. This CDR3 contains 14 residues. The DNA for the CDR3 is TGTGCCAGCAGGGGACAGGGTAGCACAGATACGCAGTATTTT. Translating it yields CASRGQGSTDTQYF.

The CDR3 DNA is TGTGCCAGCAGTTCCGGACTAGCGGGAGGAAGAAGCTACAATGAGCAGTTCTTC. The encoded protein is CASSSGLAGGRSYNEQFF. V gene TRBV27 combines with J gene TRBJ2-1; TRBD2 agrees at 14 bases. In germline, CDR1 is MNHEY, CDR2 SMNVEV (reference sequence). J lost 3 bases, V lost 4 bases, and 8 bases had no gene match. There are 18 residues in the CDR3.

The chain is built from TRBV6-6 and TRBJ2-7, with 11 bases fitting TRBD1. Losses at the gene ends were 2 bases for V and 5 bases for J; bases not matched to a gene: 5. The germline V gene encodes CDR1 MNHNY and CDR2 SVGAGI (reference sequence). The CDR3 loop spans 15 amino acids. CDR3: CASSYRDRGKNEQYF. In nucleotides, the CDR3 is TGTGCCAGCAGTTACAGGGACAGGGGGAAGAACGAGCAGTACTTC.

J is TRBJ2-5 and V is TRBV7-2; tentatively, D is TRBD1 (6 bases). V lost 3 bases and J lost 6, with 14 bases in between. In germline, CDR1 is SGHTA, CDR2 FQGNSA. The CDR3 extends over 14 amino acids. Written as DNA, the CDR3 is TGTGCCAGCAGCTTCCCAGGGGCCGCGCAGACCCAGTACTTC. Translated, it gives CASSFPGAAQTQYF.

The chain combines TRBV27 with TRBJ1-2; 7 nucleotides agree with TRBD1. Germline V gene lookup returns CDR1 MNHEY and CDR2 SMNVEV (reference sequence). After removal of 5 bases from V and 0 bases from J, the junction contained 6 bases not matched to a gene. The length of the CDR3 is 15 residues. CDR3 in DNA: TGTGCCAGCAGTACCCGGGACAGACCTAACTATGGCTACACCTTC. Translated, it gives CASSTRDRPNYGYTF.